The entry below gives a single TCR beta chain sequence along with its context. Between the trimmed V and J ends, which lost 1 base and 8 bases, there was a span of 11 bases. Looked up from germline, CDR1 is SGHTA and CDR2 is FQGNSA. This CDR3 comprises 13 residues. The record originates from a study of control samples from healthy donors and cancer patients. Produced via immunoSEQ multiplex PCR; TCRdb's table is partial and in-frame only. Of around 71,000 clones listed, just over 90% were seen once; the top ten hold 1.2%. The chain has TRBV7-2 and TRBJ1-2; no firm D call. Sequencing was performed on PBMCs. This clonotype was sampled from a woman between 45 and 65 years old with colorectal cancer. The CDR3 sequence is CASSLVLGRGYTF. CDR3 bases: TGTGCCAGCAGCTTAGTTTTGGGCAGAGGCTACACCTTC.